This T cell receptor (beta chain) was documented in a study of blood T cell repertoires in COVID-19. Study as a whole: Sample material is recorded as cDNA or gDNA derived from T cells, B-cell-depleted T cells, or PBMCs.

Regarding this clone: Other DNA sequences of this sample code for an identical CDR3.

CDR3 size: 13 residues. The V and J ends lost 1 base and 4 bases respectively, with 7 bases between them. Profiled with immunoSEQ multiplex PCR; TCRdb holds only in-frame clones, not every one. The table records more than 400,000 clones, around 90% of them present only once. This study enrolled people aged roughly 18 to 90 from roughly 24 US geographic areas. Cohort 3 donors counted as recovered after two negative PCRs, clearance, or resolved symptoms. Specimen: PBMCs or T cells enriched from blood (not recorded which). The chain couples TRBV12-3 or TRBV12-4 to TRBJ2-5, with D possibly being TRBD1 (5 bases). This sequence was found in a woman younger than 30 who had recovered from COVID-19. CDR3: CASSLGQGETQYF. In DNA, the CDR3 is TGTGCCAGCAGTTTAGGGCAGGGAGAGACCCAGTACTTC.